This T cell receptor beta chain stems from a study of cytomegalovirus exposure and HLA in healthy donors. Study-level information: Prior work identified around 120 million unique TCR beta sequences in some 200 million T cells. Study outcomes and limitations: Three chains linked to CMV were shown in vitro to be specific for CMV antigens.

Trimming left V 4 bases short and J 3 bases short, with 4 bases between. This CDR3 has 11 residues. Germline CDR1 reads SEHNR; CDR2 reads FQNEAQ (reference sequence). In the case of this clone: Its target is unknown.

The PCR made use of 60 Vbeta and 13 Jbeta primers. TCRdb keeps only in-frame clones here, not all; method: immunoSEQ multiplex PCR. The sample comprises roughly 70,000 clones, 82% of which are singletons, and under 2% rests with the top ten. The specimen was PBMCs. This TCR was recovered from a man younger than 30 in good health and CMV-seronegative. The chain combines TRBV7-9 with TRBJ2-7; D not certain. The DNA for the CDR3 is TGTGCCAGCAGCTATTACTACGAGCAGTACTTC. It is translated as CASSYYYEQYF.